This T cell receptor beta chain is drawn from a study of cytomegalovirus exposure and HLA in healthy donors. Findings and caveats of the study: With further analysis later on, most CMV-associated TCR beta chains appeared HLA-restricted. Associated with cytomegalovirus, according to the listing, were around 160 TCR beta chains.

Germline V gene lookup returns CDR1 SGHRS and CDR2 YFSETQ. V gave up 4 bases and J gave up 4 bases, with 23 bases separating them. This CDR3 has 17 amino acids. Vbeta (60) and Jbeta (13) primers were used in the PCR. TCRdb keeps only in-frame clones here, not all; method: immunoSEQ multiplex PCR. This table has 150,000 to 200,000 clones, 60% to 80% appearing once. Concerning this clone: Its antigen is currently unknown.

This chain links TRBV5-1 with TRBJ2-5, with a weak D call TRBD1 (6 bases). The receptor was derived from a man in his fifties or sixties in good health and CMV-seropositive. The sequencing input was PBMCs. This chain's CDR3 is CASSQEVQGRRGETQYF. Here the CDR3 DNA reads TGCGCCAGCAGCCAGGAAGTACAGGGTCGAAGGGGAGAGACCCAGTACTTC.